This entry lists 18 T cell receptor beta chains sequenced from one sample in a study of blood T cell repertoires in COVID-19. Some clones are missing from TCRdb's copy, which holds only in-frame ones; the method was immunoSEQ multiplex PCR. This sample yields roughly 75,000 clones, of which around 80% are seen a single time; roughly 10% belongs to the top ten. Sequences were obtained from peripheral blood. The receptors come from a man between 45 and 60 years old with acute or convalescent COVID-19.

The V gene is TRBV7-8, the J gene TRBJ1-4; the D gene is possibly TRBD1 (6 bases). Deletions cut 1 base from V and 5 bases from J, with 14 bases between. The CDR3 is 16 residues long. Germline CDR1 and CDR2: SGHVS and FQNEAQ. The CDR3 loop is CASSLDARRGNEKLFF. CDR3 nucleotide sequence: TGTGCCAGCAGCTTAGATGCCCGCAGGGGAAATGAAAAACTGTTTTTT.

This clone turned up a few times. The chain is built from TRBV6-6 and TRBJ1-1; D ambiguous. The CDR3 runs 14 residues. Germline V gene lookup returns CDR1 MNHNY and CDR2 SVGAGI (reference sequence). V was clipped by 0 bases and J by 3 bases, with 8 bases between them. The CDR3 is CASSYSETYTEAFF. The DNA for the CDR3 is TGTGCCAGCAGTTACTCGGAGACCTACACTGAAGCTTTCTTT.

The CDR3 reads CASSPTGTSGSYEQYF. In nucleotides, the CDR3 is TGTGCCAGCAGCCCAACCGGGACTAGCGGATCCTACGAGCAGTACTTC. The V gene is TRBV5-5, the J gene TRBJ2-7; 11 bases are shared with TRBD2. From germline, CDR1 is SGHKS and CDR2 YYEKEE (reference sequence). V was clipped by 4 bases and J by 1 base; unmatched bases: 7. The CDR3 covers 16 residues.

The chain couples TRBV6-4 to TRBJ2-1; 8 bases are shared with TRBD2. Trimming took 5 bases from V and 4 from J; bases not matched to a gene: 7. Germline CDR1 reads MRHNA; CDR2 reads SNTAGT. CDR3 length equals 15 residues. CDR3 in amino acids: CASSQLADAYNEQFF. Here the CDR3 DNA reads TGTGCCAGCAGTCAACTAGCGGATGCATACAATGAGCAGTTCTTC.

The J gene is TRBJ2-7, the V gene TRBV18; D might be TRBD2 (6 bases). Per the germline V gene, CDR1 is KGHSH and CDR2 is LQKENI. The CDR3 is 16 amino acids. Deletions cut 2 bases from V and 0 bases from J, with 14 bases between. Written as DNA, the CDR3 is TGTGCCAGCTCACCATCCCGGGGGTTGAGCTCCTACGAGCAGTACTTC. Translated: CASSPSRGLSSYEQYF.

V usage is TRBV5-5 and J usage is TRBJ1-6; unclear D gene. The V end was cut by 1 base, the J end by 4 bases, with 9 bases between. Germline lookup yields CDR1 SGHKS and CDR2 YYEKEE (reference sequence). There are 15 residues in the CDR3. The CDR3 loop reads CASSLLGGYNSPLHF. Here the CDR3 DNA reads TGTGCCAGCAGCTTGCTAGGAGGGTATAATTCACCCCTCCACTTT.

The table lists this clone with a few counts. J is TRBJ1-2 and V is TRBV7-9; TRBD1 aligns across 8 bases. The CDR3 covers 13 residues. Per the germline V gene, CDR1 is SEHNR and CDR2 is FQNEAQ (reference sequence). The J segment lost 4 bases and the V segment lost 5 bases, leaving 3 bases of the junction unmatched. CDR3 protein: CASSTGQGYGYTF. As DNA, the CDR3 is TGTGCCAGCAGCACTGGACAGGGCTATGGCTACACCTTC.

The rearrangement joins TRBV5-4 to TRBJ2-3, with 12 bases aligning to TRBD1. This CDR3 is built from 18 residues. The V segment lost 5 bases and the J segment 3 bases; nucleotides outside the gene matches: 13. Germline V gene data show CDR1 as SGHNT and CDR2 as YYREEE (reference sequence). In DNA, the CDR3 is TGTGCCAGCAGGATCACCCAGGGACAGGGGGCGGGGACAGATACGCAGTATTTT. Translation: CASRITQGQGAGTDTQYF. Together with reference TRBV5-4 and TRBJ2-3, the CDR3 gives the full variable domain: ETGVTQSPTHLIKTRGQQVTLRCSSQSGHNTVSWYQQALGQGPQFIFQYYREEENGRGNFPPRFSGLQFPNYSSELNVNALELDDSALYLCASRITQGQGAGTDTQYFGPGTRLTVL.

The chain recombines TRBV30 with TRBJ2-7; tentatively, D is TRBD1 (6 bases). This CDR3 spans 14 amino acids. The V gene lost 4 bases and the J gene lost 4 bases, with 17 bases spanning the gap. Germline V gene data show CDR1 as GTSNPN and CDR2 as SVGIG (reference sequence). This CDR3 reads CAWNSRRGAYEQYF. DNA of the CDR3: TGTGCCTGGAATTCGCGCAGGGGCGCGTACGAGCAGTACTTC. The full variable domain, its missing parts supplied by reference TRBV30 and TRBJ2-7, is SQTIHQWPATLVQPVGSPLSLECTVEGTSNPNLYWYRQAAGRGLQLLFYSVGIGQISSEVPQNLSASRPQDRQFILSSKKLLLSDSGFYLCAWNSRRGAYEQYFGPGTRLTVT.

The chain links TRBV4-1 to TRBJ1-6, with D unclear. The CDR3 is 16 residues long. Germline CDR1 MGHRA, CDR2 YSYEKL. V lost 0 bases to trimming and J lost 9 bases, with 15 bases between them. The CDR3 loop reads CASSQDNGVRSSPLHF. DNA for the CDR3: TGCGCCAGCAGCCAAGATAACGGGGTGCGGAGTTCACCCCTCCACTTT.

This chain links TRBV9 with TRBJ1-1, with TRBD1 identical over 8 bases. CDR1 is SGDLS and CDR2 is YYNGEE in the germline V gene. CDR3 length equals 15 residues. The J segment lost 5 bases and the V segment lost 4 bases, leaving 10 bases of the junction unmatched. The CDR3 is CASSPIGQGGTEAFF. In DNA, the CDR3 is TGTGCCAGCAGCCCCATCGGACAGGGAGGAACTGAAGCTTTCTTT.

By frequency in the sample, this clone is medium-sized (0.01 to 0.1%). The genes are TRBV6-6 and TRBJ2-7; 8 bases fit TRBD1. Germline CDR1 and CDR2: MNHNY and SVGAGI (reference sequence). The CDR3 totals 14 residues. The V segment lost 6 bases and the J segment 7 bases; nucleotides outside the gene matches: 11. CDR3 in DNA: TGTGCCAGCAGAGAGAAGGACAGGGCGAGAGAGCAGTACTTC. Translating gives CASREKDRAREQYF.

The chain uses TRBV2 and TRBJ2-3, with 9 bases fitting TRBD2. Germline loops: CDR1 SNHLY, CDR2 FYNNEI. This CDR3 has 15 residues. The J segment lost 3 bases and the V segment lost 8 bases, leaving 9 bases of the junction unmatched. The CDR3 spells CASVASGMWTDTQYF. As DNA, the CDR3 is TGTGCCAGCGTGGCTAGCGGGATGTGGACAGATACGCAGTATTTT.

V gene TRBV28 combines with J gene TRBJ2-7; 9 nucleotides align to TRBD2. The trim removed 3 bases at V and 3 bases at J, leaving 6 bases unmatched. CDR3 size: 15 residues. Germline V gene lookup returns CDR1 MDHEN and CDR2 SYDVKM. The DNA of the CDR3 is TGTGCCAGCAGTTTTGGGGCGGGAGGGCTCTACGAGCAGTACTTC. Protein product: CASSFGAGGLYEQYF. The complete variable domain, with remaining parts taken from reference TRBV28 and TRBJ2-7, reads DVKVTQSSRYLVKRTGEKVFLECVQDMDHENMFWYRQDPGLGLRLIYFSYDVKMKEKGDIPEGYSVSREKKERFSLILESASTNQTSMYLCASSFGAGGLYEQYFGPGTRLTVT.

The chain has TRBV15 and TRBJ2-7; 9 bases align to TRBD1. The trim removed 5 bases at V and 0 bases at J, leaving 5 bases unmatched. This CDR3 has 15 residues. In germline, CDR1 is LNHNV, CDR2 YYDKDF (reference sequence). This chain's CDR3 is CATSGGTGYSYEQYF. CDR3 DNA: TGTGCCACCAGCGGCGGGACAGGGTACTCCTACGAGCAGTACTTC. Full variable domain (outside the CDR3, taken from reference TRBV15 and TRBJ2-7): DAMVIQNPRYQVTQFGKPVTLSCSQTLNHNVMYWYQQKSSQAPKLLFHYYDKDFNNEADTPDNFQSRRPNTSFCFLDIRSPGLGDTAMYLCATSGGTGYSYEQYFGPGTRLTVT.

This rearrangement joins TRBV3-1 (or the pseudogene TRBV3-2) to TRBJ1-2; D possibly corresponds to TRBD1 (5 bases). Germline-derived CDR1 and CDR2 are LGHDT and YNNKEL (reference sequence). The CDR3 has 12 residues. Trimming stripped 6 bases from V and 7 bases from J, with 12 bases between. CDR3 in amino acids: CASSPIRGGYTF. The CDR3 bases are TGTGCCAGCAGTCCCATTAGGGGTGGCTACACCTTC.

The chain combines TRBV4-2 with TRBJ1-3; D possibly corresponds to TRBD1 (6 bases). Trimming pared 2 bases from V and 0 bases from J, leaving 14 bases between. The CDR3 loop spans 17 amino acids. Per germline, CDR1 LGHNA and CDR2 YNFKEQ. The CDR3 nucleotides read TGTGCCAGCAGCCAAACGGACAGCCAACTCTCTGGAAACACCATATATTTT. It yields the protein CASSQTDSQLSGNTIYF.

The chain links TRBV5-4 to TRBJ1-6, with 8 bases fitting TRBD1. V was clipped by 4 bases and J by 6 bases; unmatched bases: 3. The CDR3 runs to 14 residues. CDR1 is SGHNT and CDR2 is YYREEE in the germline V gene (reference sequence). CDR3: CASSQGQGNSPLHF. Written as DNA, the CDR3 is TGTGCCAGCAGCCAAGGACAGGGTAATTCACCCCTCCACTTT.